This T cell receptor (beta chain) originates from a study of blood T cell repertoires in COVID-19. Study-level background: Sources were T cells, B-cell-depleted T cells, or PBMCs; the material itself was cDNA or gDNA.

Sequencing was performed with immunoSEQ multiplex PCR; in TCRdb, only in-frame clones are kept and a portion is missing. The repertoire includes about 93,000 clones, about 80% of them detected once, and around 15% sits in the top ten. This CDR3 comprises 13 residues. Germline V gives CDR1 LGHDT, CDR2 YNNKEL (reference sequence). The ends were cut back, 1 base at V and 11 bases at J, with 14 bases in the middle. Sequences were obtained from peripheral blood. This chain connects TRBV3-1 (or the pseudogene TRBV3-2) to TRBJ1-1, with D perhaps matching TRBD1 (6 bases). The source of this sequence is a human donor in a cohort sampled during active COVID-19. The chain's CDR3 is CASSQGFGTQAFF. CDR3 in DNA: TGTGCCAGCAGCCAAGGGTTCGGGACACAGGCTTTCTTT.